This T cell receptor (beta chain) was recorded in a study of T cells after yellow fever vaccination. Study summary: SMART-Seq v4 Ultra Low Input prepared libraries from low-cell fractions. Study-level points and caveats: Post-booster reappearance was seen for most primary-vaccination clones (around 96% CD4, 75% to 90% CD8). A secondary response was less intense yet reached its peak sooner, at day 5 versus 15.

The CDR3 totals 14 residues. The germline V gene has CDR1 SGHTA and CDR2 FQGNSA. V lost 5 bases, J lost 8 bases, and 16 bases lay in between. This clonotype was detected only once. Its specificity is unknown. A much larger clone differs by one base, so this may be a read error. TCRdb redid the calling of the 5' RACE reads with MiXCR, one entry per CDR3 protein. Of tens of thousands of distinct CDR3 sequences listed, roughly 7.7% are singletons. The sequenced sample was CD8+ T cells sorted from PBMCs, obtained on the day of the yellow fever booster vaccination. This TCR was sampled from a man aged 30-40 years who received the YFV17D yellow fever vaccine. The chain couples TRBV7-2 to TRBJ2-1; maybe TRBD2 (5 bases). CDR3 coding DNA: TGTGCCAGCAGCGAAACTATCGGGAAGTATGAGCAGTTCTTC. It specifies CASSETIGKYEQFF.